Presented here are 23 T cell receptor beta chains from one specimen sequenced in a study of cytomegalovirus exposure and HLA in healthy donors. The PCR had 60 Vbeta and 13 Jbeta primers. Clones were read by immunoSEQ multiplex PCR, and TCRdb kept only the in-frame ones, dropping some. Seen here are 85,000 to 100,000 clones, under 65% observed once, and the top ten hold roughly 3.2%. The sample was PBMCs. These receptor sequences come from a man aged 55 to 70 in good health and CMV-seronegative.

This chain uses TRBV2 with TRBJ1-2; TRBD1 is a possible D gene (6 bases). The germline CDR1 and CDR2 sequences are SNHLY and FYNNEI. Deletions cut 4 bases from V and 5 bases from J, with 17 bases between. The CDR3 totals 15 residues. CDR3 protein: CASSVASRGDYGYTF. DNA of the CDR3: TGTGCCAGCAGTGTAGCCAGCAGGGGAGATTATGGCTACACCTTC.

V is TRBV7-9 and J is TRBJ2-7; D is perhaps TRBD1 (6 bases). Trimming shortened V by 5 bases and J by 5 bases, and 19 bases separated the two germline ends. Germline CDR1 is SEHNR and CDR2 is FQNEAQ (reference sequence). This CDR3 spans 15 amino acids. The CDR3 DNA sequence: TGTGCCAGCAGCCGTTATGAGGGGGTCCCCCACGAGCAGTACTTC. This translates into CASSRYEGVPHEQYF.

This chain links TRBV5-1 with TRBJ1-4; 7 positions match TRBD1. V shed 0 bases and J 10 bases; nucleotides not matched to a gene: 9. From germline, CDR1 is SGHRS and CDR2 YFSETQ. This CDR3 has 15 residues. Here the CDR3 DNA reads TGCGCCAGCAGCTTGGGTGGGACAGCGAAAGGAAAACTGTTTTTT. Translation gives CASSLGGTAKGKLFF.

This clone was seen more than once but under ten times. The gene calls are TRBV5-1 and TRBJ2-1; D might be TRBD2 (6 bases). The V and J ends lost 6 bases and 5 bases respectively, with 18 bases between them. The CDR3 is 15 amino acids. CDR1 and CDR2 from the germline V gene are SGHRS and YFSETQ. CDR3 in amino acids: CASNPVMREDNEQFF. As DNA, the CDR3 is TGCGCCAGCAACCCTGTTATGAGGGAGGACAATGAGCAGTTCTTC.

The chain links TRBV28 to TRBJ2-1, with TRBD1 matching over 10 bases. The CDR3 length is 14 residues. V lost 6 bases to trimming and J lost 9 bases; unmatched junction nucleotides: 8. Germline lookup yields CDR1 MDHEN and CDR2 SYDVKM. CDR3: CASRTGTGAGEQFF. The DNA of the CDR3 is TGTGCCAGCAGAACCGGGACAGGGGCTGGTGAGCAGTTCTTC.

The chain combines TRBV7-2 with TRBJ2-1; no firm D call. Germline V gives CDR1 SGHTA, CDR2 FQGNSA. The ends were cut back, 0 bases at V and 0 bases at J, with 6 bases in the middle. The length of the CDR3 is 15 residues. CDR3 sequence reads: CASSLAVSSYNEQFF. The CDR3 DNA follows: TGTGCCAGCAGCTTAGCGGTGAGCTCCTACAATGAGCAGTTCTTC.

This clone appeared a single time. The CDR3 loop reads CASSEARGLGEKLFF. In nucleotides, the CDR3 is TGTGCCAGCAGTGAAGCAAGGGGGTTAGGTGAAAAACTGTTTTTT. V is TRBV6-1 and J is TRBJ1-4; D may be TRBD1 (6 bases). This CDR3 contains 15 residues. The V end lost 0 bases, the J end lost 7 bases, and 12 bases lay between the germline ends. CDR1 is MNHNS, CDR2 SASEGT, per germline.

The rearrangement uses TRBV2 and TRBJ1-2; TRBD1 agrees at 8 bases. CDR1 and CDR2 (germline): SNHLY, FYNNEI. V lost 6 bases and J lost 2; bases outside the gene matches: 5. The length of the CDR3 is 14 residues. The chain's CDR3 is CASRLGQENYGYTF. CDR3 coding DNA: TGTGCCAGCAGGTTGGGACAGGAAAACTATGGCTACACCTTC.

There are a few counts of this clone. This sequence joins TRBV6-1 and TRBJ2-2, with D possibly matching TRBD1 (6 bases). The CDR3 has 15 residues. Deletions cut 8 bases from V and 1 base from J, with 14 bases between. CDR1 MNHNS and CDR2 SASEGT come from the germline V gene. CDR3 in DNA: TGTGCCAGCGACCGGGACAACCTGAACACCGGGGAGCTGTTTTTT. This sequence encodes CASDRDNLNTGELFF.

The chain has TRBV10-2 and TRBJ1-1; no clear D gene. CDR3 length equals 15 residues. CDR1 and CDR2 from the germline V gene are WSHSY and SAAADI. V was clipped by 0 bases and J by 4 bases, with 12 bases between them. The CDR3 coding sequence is TGCGCCAGCAGTGAGTCCTACCCCTCTACCACTGAAGCTTTCTTT. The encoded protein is CASSESYPSTTEAFF.

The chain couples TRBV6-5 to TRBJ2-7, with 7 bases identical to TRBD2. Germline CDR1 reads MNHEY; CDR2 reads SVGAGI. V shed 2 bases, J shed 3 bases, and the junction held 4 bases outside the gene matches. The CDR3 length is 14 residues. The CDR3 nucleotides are TGTGCCAGCAGTTACGGCGGGAGAGGCTACGAGCAGTACTTC. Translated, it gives CASSYGGRGYEQYF.

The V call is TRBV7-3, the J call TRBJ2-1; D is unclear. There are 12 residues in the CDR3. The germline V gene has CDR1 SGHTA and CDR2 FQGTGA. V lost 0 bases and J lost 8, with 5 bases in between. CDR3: CASSLTSYEQFF. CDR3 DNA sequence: TGTGCCAGCAGCTTAACGAGTTATGAGCAGTTCTTC. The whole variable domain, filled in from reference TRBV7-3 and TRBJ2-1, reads GAGVSQTPSNKVTEKGKYVELRCDPISGHTALYWYRQSLGQGPEFLIYFQGTGAADDSGLPNDRFFAVRPEGSVSTLKIQRTERGDSAVYLCASSLTSYEQFFGPGTRLTVL.

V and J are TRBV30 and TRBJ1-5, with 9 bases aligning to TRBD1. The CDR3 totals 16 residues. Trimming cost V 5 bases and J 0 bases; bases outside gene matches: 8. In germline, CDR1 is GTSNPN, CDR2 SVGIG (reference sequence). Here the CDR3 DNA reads TGTGCCTGGTCTAAAGGGACAGGGAGTAGCAATCAGCCCCAGCATTTT. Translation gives CAWSKGTGSSNQPQHF.

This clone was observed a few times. The CDR3 sequence is CASSLIGDYLPDTQYF. The CDR3 nucleotides are TGTGCCAGCAGCTTAATAGGGGACTACCTTCCAGATACGCAGTATTTT. This chain uses TRBV7-3 with TRBJ2-3; TRBD2 matches 7 bases. Germline V CDR1 and CDR2: SGHTA, FQGTGA. The CDR3 has 16 residues. V lost 1 base, J lost 4 bases, and 8 bases stayed unmatched.

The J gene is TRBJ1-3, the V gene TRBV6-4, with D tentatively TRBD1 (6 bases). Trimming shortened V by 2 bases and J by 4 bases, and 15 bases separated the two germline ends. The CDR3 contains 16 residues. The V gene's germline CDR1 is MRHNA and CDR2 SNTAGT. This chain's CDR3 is CASSDPTGSGGNTIYF. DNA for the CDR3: TGTGCCAGCAGTGACCCTACAGGGTCAGGGGGAAACACCATATATTTT.

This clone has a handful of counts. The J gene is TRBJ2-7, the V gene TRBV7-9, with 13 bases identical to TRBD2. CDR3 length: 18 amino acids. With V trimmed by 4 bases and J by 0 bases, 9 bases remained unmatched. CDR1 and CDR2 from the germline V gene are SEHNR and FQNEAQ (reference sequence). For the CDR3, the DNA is TGTGCCAGCAGCTCCGGGACTAGCGGGGCCCGCAGCTCCTACGAGCAGTACTTC. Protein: CASSSGTSGARSSYEQYF.

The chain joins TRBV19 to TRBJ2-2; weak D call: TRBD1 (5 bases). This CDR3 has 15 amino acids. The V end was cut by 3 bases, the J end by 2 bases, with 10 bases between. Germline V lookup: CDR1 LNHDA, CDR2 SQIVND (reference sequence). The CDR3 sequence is CASSILDRNTGELFF. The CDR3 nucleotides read TGTGCCAGTAGTATTCTAGACAGAAACACCGGGGAGCTGTTTTTT.

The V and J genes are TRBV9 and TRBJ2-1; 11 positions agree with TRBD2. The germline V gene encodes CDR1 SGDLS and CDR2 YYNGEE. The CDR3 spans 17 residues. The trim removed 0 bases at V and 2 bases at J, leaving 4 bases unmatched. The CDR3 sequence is CASSVVGTSGTYNEQFF. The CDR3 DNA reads TGTGCCAGCAGCGTAGTCGGGACTAGCGGTACCTACAATGAGCAGTTCTTC.

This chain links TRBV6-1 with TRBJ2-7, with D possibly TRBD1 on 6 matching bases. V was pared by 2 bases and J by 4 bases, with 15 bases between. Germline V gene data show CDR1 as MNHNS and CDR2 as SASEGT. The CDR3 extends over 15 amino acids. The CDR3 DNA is TGTGCCAGCAGTGAACCCCCCCAGGGGAAATACGAGCAGTACTTC. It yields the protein CASSEPPQGKYEQYF.

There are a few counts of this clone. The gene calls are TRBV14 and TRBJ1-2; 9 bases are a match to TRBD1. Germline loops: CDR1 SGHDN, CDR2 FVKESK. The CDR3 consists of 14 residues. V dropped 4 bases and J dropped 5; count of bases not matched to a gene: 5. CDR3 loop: CASSRAGQGYGYTF. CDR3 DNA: TGTGCCAGCAGCCGTGCGGGACAGGGTTATGGCTACACCTTC.

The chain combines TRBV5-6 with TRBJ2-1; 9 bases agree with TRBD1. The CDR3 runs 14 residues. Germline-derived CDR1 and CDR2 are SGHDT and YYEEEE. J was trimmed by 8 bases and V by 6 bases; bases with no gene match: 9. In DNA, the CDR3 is TGTGCCAGCACCTTCAGGGACAGGGTCCATGAGCAGTTCTTC. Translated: CASTFRDRVHEQFF.

DNA for the CDR3: TGTGCCAGCAGCCTGAGCGGGGTCCAAGAGACCCAGTACTTC. The encoded protein is CASSLSGVQETQYF. The chain couples TRBV5-4 to TRBJ2-5; 7 nucleotides align to TRBD2. The CDR3 is 14 amino acids. With 4 bases clipped from V and 1 base from J, the junction kept 4 bases outside the gene matches. Germline CDR1 reads SGHNT; CDR2 reads YYREEE (reference sequence). Based on the CDR3 plus reference TRBV5-4 and TRBJ2-5, the full variable domain is ETGVTQSPTHLIKTRGQQVTLRCSSQSGHNTVSWYQQALGQGPQFIFQYYREEENGRGNFPPRFSGLQFPNYSSELNVNALELDDSALYLCASSLSGVQETQYFGPGTRLLVL.

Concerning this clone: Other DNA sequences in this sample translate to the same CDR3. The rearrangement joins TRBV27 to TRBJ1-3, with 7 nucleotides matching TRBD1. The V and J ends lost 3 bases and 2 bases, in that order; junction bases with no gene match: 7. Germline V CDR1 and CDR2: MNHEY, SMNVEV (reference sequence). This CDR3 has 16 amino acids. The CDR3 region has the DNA TGTGCCAGCAGTTTGGTAGGGGGCGCCCCTGGAAACACCATATATTTT. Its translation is CASSLVGGAPGNTIYF.